Below, 14 T cell receptor beta chains from the same sample are listed, as sequenced in a study of OX40 agonist ivuxolimab in advanced cancers. Repertoires were generated with immunoSEQ multiplex PCR, while TCRdb's copy carries only in-frame clones and drops some. The sample consists of about 46,000 clones, 80% to 85% of them appearing once. The specimen was CD4+ or CD8+ T cells sorted from blood, collected in a trial of the OX40 agonist ivuxolimab. The receptors here all came from an adult with an advanced solid tumor such as melanoma, head and neck, liver or kidney cancer.

This chain uses TRBV6-5 with TRBJ2-3; a weak D match, TRBD1 (5 bases). In germline, CDR1 is MNHEY, CDR2 SVGAGI. V was clipped by 2 bases and J by 1 base, with 13 bases between them. The CDR3 has 16 residues. In DNA, the CDR3 is TGTGCCAGCAGTTACCCGCGGCAGGGTGGCACAGATACGCAGTATTTT. It yields the protein CASSYPRQGGTDTQYF.

The chain employs TRBV5-6 and TRBJ2-7, with 9 nucleotides matching TRBD1. The germline V gene encodes CDR1 SGHDT and CDR2 YYEEEE. This CDR3 contains 17 residues. After removal of 4 bases from V and 2 bases from J, the junction contained 13 bases not matched to a gene. Written as DNA, the CDR3 is TGTGCCAGCAGCGTAGTGGGACAGGGAATTTCTGCCTACGAGCAGTACTTC. This translates into CASSVVGQGISAYEQYF.

V is TRBV11-2 and J is TRBJ1-5; D is undetermined. Deletions cut 2 bases from V and 5 bases from J, with 13 bases between. Germline V CDR1 and CDR2: SGHAT, FQNNGV. The CDR3 is made up of 15 amino acids. CDR3 DNA sequence: TGTGCCAGCAGCTTAATGGGCACCCGCGATCAGCCCCAGCATTTT. Protein: CASSLMGTRDQPQHF.

The CDR3: CASSSPPQGVNYGYTF. As DNA, the CDR3 is TGTGCCAGCAGCTCTCCTCCCCAGGGGGTTAACTATGGCTACACCTTC. The chain links TRBV7-2 to TRBJ1-2; 7 bases map to TRBD1. With 4 bases clipped from V and 1 base from J, the junction kept 9 bases outside the gene matches. Germline V gives CDR1 SGHTA, CDR2 FQGNSA. The CDR3 is 16 amino acids.

Only one count was recorded for this clone. This CDR3 is CASSIGGDTEAFF. CDR3 in DNA: TGTGCCAGCAGCATCGGTGGCGACACTGAAGCTTTCTTT. The genes are TRBV5-5 and TRBJ1-1, with D unclear. With 4 bases removed from V and 3 bases from J, the gap between germline ends came to 10 bases. CDR3 length: 13 amino acids. The V gene's germline CDR1 is SGHKS and CDR2 YYEKEE (reference sequence).

The rearrangement joins TRBV6-1 to TRBJ1-2; D gene ambiguous. This CDR3 has 15 amino acids. Trimming shortened V by 0 bases and J by 4 bases, and 12 bases separated the two germline ends. Germline lookup yields CDR1 MNHNS and CDR2 SASEGT. CDR3 sequence (DNA): TGTGCCAGCAGTGAAGCTACCGCTAAAATCTATGGCTACACCTTC. It encodes CASSEATAKIYGYTF.

This chain links TRBV7-3 with TRBJ2-3; D unclear. Germline values: CDR1 SGHTA, CDR2 FQGTGA. Trimming took 5 bases from V and 4 from J, leaving 10 bases between them. CDR3 length: 13 residues. CDR3 protein: CASSKFNPDTQYF. In nucleotides, the CDR3 is TGTGCCAGCAGCAAGTTCAACCCAGATACGCAGTATTTT. Based on the CDR3 plus reference TRBV7-3 and TRBJ2-3, the full variable domain is GAGVSQTPSNKVTEKGKYVELRCDPISGHTALYWYRQSLGQGPEFLIYFQGTGAADDSGLPNDRFFAVRPEGSVSTLKIQRTERGDSAVYLCASSKFNPDTQYFGPGTRLTVL.

This clone was counted once. The chain recombines TRBV7-2 with TRBJ2-7; D is ambiguous. Germline V lookup: CDR1 SGHTA, CDR2 FQGNSA. CDR3 length equals 13 residues. The V end was cut by 2 bases, the J end by 5 bases, with 10 bases between. The CDR3 bases are TGTGCCAGCAGCTTACCAGGTAGCCACGAGCAGTACTTC. It encodes CASSLPGSHEQYF. Full variable domain (remainder filled in from reference TRBV7-2 and TRBJ2-7): GAGVSQSPSNKVTEKGKDVELRCDPISGHTALYWYRQSLGQGLEFLIYFQGNSAPDKSGLPSDRFSAERTGGSVSTLTIQRTQQEDSAVYLCASSLPGSHEQYFGPGTRLTVT.

This sequence joins TRBV6-5 and TRBJ1-2; the match to TRBD1 covers 9 bases. CDR3 length equals 16 residues. Trimming took 2 bases from V and 3 from J; bases not matched to a gene: 7. The germline CDR1 and CDR2 sequences are MNHEY and SVGAGI. This chain's CDR3 is CASSYTRDRVDYGYTF. The CDR3 DNA follows: TGTGCCAGCAGTTACACCAGGGACAGGGTTGACTATGGCTACACCTTC.

Comment on this clone: Different DNA sequences within this sample yield the same CDR3. The chain uses TRBV9 and TRBJ2-5; D is uncertain. The CDR3 runs to 13 residues. Per the germline V gene, CDR1 is SGDLS and CDR2 is YYNGEE. V gave up 2 bases and J gave up 1 base, with 6 bases separating them. Here the CDR3 DNA reads TGTGCCAGCAGCGTCAGTCCCCAAGAGACCCAGTACTTC. Protein product: CASSVSPQETQYF.

The sample holds a few counts of this clone. The chain is built from TRBV7-2 and TRBJ1-4, with TRBD1 matching 7 bases. Trimming at V came to 1 base and at J to 2 bases, leaving 13 bases not matched to a gene. The CDR3 runs to 19 residues. In germline, CDR1 is SGHTA, CDR2 FQGNSA. The CDR3 region has the DNA TGTGCCAGCAGCTTAGTCGCCTGGCTAGGGACAGCGACTAATGAAAAACTGTTTTTT. Its protein is CASSLVAWLGTATNEKLFF.

The rearrangement joins TRBV6-1 to TRBJ2-2; D gene uncertain. V lost 6 bases and J 9 bases, leaving 14 bases between the germline ends. The CDR3 loop spans 13 amino acids. Germline V gene lookup returns CDR1 MNHNS and CDR2 SASEGT. CDR3 DNA: TGTGCCAGCAGAGTTCTGGTCCCCAGGGAGCTGTTTTTT. Residues: CASRVLVPRELFF.

For this clone: The junction departs from germline at one end; a sequencing error may be responsible. The chain couples TRBV2 to TRBJ2-5, with a tentative D call TRBD1 (6 bases). The CDR3 is made up of 11 amino acids. Germline V gene lookup returns CDR1 SNHLY and CDR2 FYNNEI. The CDR3 here is CASSDRGVTDF. The CDR3 DNA reads as TGTGCCAGCAGTGACAGGGGAGTTACGGACTTC.

The chain employs TRBV7-3 and TRBJ2-1; D unclear. The CDR3 is 13 amino acids. Trimming cost V 4 bases and J 7 bases, with 11 bases left between them. CDR1 and CDR2 (germline): SGHTA, FQGTGA. The CDR3 spells CASSYNEWNEQFF. DNA for the CDR3: TGTGCCAGCAGCTACAACGAGTGGAATGAGCAGTTCTTC.